This T cell receptor beta chain originates from a study of response to subunit inactivated influenza vaccine. General study results and limits: T cells newly recruited by each seasonal influenza vaccination are few, the authors suggested.

A few counts support this clonotype. Its specificity is unknown. This CDR3 comprises 16 residues. Germline V gene sequence: CDR1 ENHRY, CDR2 SYGVKD. V gave up 4 bases and J gave up 1 base, with 17 bases separating them. Each CDR3 protein is one row after TCRdb ran MiXCR on the RT-PCR reads. The data contain roughly 790,000 distinct CDR3 sequences, about 20% of them singletons. V and J are TRBV10-3 and TRBJ2-7; D is possibly TRBD1 (6 bases). This specimen was PBMCs from blood, taken more than 4 days after vaccination. The TCR sequence derives from a man aged 50-60 years who received an inactivated influenza vaccine. CDR3 residues: CAISGSSGQYSYEQYF. CDR3 nucleotide sequence: TGTGCCATCAGTGGATCTTCCGGACAGTATTCCTACGAGCAGTACTTC.